This entry concerns a single T cell receptor (beta chain). The data belong to a study of blood T cell repertoires in COVID-19. Study overall: Samples of COVID-19 (acute and convalescent) were obtained from the United States, Italy and Spain. The analysed material was cDNA or gDNA that came from T cells, B-cell-depleted T cells, or PBMCs.

In the authors' methods: Quantification of nucleated cells was approximated via reference gene primer amplification. Sequenced by immunoSEQ multiplex PCR; TCRdb stores in-frame clones only, minus some. That table supplies the V and J calls and clone size; D and trimming were determined from the DNA. This table has about 250,000 clones, about 80% appearing once. The CDR3 is 17 residues long. Looked up from germline, CDR1 is MDHEN and CDR2 is SYDVKM. Trimming stripped 5 bases from V and 4 bases from J, with 20 bases between. The sequencing input was peripheral blood. The TCR sequence derives from a man at least 80 years old with acute or convalescent COVID-19. V is TRBV28 and J is TRBJ1-4; TRBD1 is a possible D gene (5 bases). The chain's CDR3 is CASSNIFLAGRNEKLFF. In DNA form, the CDR3 reads TGTGCCAGCAGTAATATCTTCTTAGCGGGGCGTAATGAAAAACTGTTTTTT.